This T cell receptor (beta chain) was captured by sequencing in a study of technical replicates of blood from a few donors. Trimming removed 0 bases from V and 7 bases from J, with 15 bases in between. The germline CDR1 and CDR2 sequences are KGHSH and LQKENI. CDR3 length equals 16 residues. Generated by immunoSEQ multiplex PCR, the TCRdb table keeps only in-frame clones and is missing some. The profile covers about 83,000 clones, with just over 90% appearing a single time and more than 0.25% taken by the ten largest. The sample comprised T cells isolated from PBMCs. The chain is built from TRBV18 and TRBJ1-4; D gene ambiguous. The receptor's source is a human donor in good health. Written as DNA, the CDR3 is TGTGCCAGCTCACCACCTAGTGCGGCGCGAGGTGAAAAACTGTTTTTT. Its protein product is CASSPPSAARGEKLFF.